This TCR beta chain was recovered during a study of blood T cell repertoires in COVID-19. Across the study: T cells, B-cell-depleted T cells, or PBMCs provided the cDNA or gDNA that served as material.

Profiled with immunoSEQ multiplex PCR; TCRdb holds only in-frame clones, not every one. The sample has about 410,000 clones, about nine tenths seen once. This CDR3 has 12 residues. Between the trimmed V and J ends, which lost 6 bases and 5 bases, there was a span of 9 bases. CDR1 MNHEY and CDR2 SVGEGT come from the germline V gene. In Cohort 3, a recovered donor had either two negative PCRs, clearance, or symptom resolution. This clone occurred once. This TCR was recovered from a woman aged 30 to 39 who had recovered from COVID-19. Sequenced sample: PBMCs or T cells enriched from blood (not recorded which). The rearrangement links TRBV6-2 or TRBV6-3 to TRBJ2-3; D might be TRBD2 (5 bases). CDR3 region: CASSSEGDTQYF. The CDR3 nucleotides are TGTGCCAGCAGCTCCGAGGGAGATACGCAGTATTTT.